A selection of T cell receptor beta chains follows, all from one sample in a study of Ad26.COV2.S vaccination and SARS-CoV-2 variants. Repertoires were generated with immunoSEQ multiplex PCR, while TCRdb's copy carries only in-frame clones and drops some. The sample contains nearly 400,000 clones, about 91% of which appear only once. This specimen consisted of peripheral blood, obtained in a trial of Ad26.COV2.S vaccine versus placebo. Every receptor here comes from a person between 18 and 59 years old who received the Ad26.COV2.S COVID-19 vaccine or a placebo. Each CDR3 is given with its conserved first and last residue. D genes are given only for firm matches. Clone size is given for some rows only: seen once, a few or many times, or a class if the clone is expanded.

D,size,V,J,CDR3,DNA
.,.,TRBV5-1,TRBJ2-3,CASSLEVSTDTQYF,TGCGCCAGCAGCTTGGAGGTTAGCACAGATACGCAGTATTTT
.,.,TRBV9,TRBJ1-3,CASTPAGGPGNTIYF,TGTGCCAGCACCCCCGCCGGGGGGCCGGGAAACACCATATATTTT
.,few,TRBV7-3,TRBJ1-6,CASREGSGGSPLHF,TGTGCCAGCAGGGAGGGGAGCGGGGGTTCACCCCTCCACTTT
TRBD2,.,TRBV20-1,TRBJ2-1,CSASSAASGRAYNEQFF,TGCAGTGCTAGTAGTGCGGCTAGCGGGAGGGCTTACAATGAGCAGTTCTTC
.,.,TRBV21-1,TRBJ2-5,CASSRGGKGTQYF,TGTGCCAGCAGCAGGGGCGGGAAAGGGACCCAGTACTTC
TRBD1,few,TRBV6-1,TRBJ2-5,CASSEVTGTGGETQYF,TGTGCCAGCAGTGAGGTTACCGGGACAGGGGGCGAGACCCAGTACTTC
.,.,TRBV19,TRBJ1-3,CASSSQAKLSGNTIYF,TGTGCCAGTAGTTCACAGGCGAAGCTTTCTGGAAACACCATATATTTT
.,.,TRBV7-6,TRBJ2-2,CASSLSAGELFF,TGTGCCAGCAGCCTATCCGCCGGGGAGCTGTTTTTT
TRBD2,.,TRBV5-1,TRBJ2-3,CASSLAGGFVTDTQYF,TGCGCCAGCAGCTTAGCGGGAGGATTCGTTACAGATACGCAGTATTTT
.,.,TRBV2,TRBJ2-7,CASTGRHYEQYF,TGTGCCAGCACCGGACGACACTACGAGCAGTACTTC
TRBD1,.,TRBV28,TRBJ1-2,CASSHGTANYGYTF,TGTGCCAGCAGCCACGGGACAGCCAACTATGGCTACACCTTC
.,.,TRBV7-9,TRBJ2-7,CASSQVPGIGYEQYF,TGTGCCAGCAGCCAGGTCCCGGGAATCGGCTACGAGCAGTACTTC
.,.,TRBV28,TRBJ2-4,CASSRTIDRLVAKNIQYF,TGTGCCAGCAGTCGAACGATAGACAGGCTCGTAGCCAAAAACATTCAGTACTTC
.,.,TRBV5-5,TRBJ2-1,CASSLEGILSYNEQFF,TGTGCCAGCAGCTTGGAAGGGATTCTCTCCTACAATGAGCAGTTCTTC
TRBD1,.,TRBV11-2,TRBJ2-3,CASSLENRGGTDTQYF,TGTGCCAGCAGCTTAGAGAACAGGGGAGGCACAGATACGCAGTATTTT
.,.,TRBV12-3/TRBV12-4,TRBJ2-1,CASSFWGDEQFF,TGTGCCAGCAGTTTCTGGGGGGACGAGCAGTTCTTC
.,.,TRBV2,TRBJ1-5,CASSEMGIGNQPQHF,TGTGCCAGCAGTGAGATGGGTATCGGCAATCAGCCCCAGCATTTT